Below, 20 T cell receptor beta chains from the same sample are listed, as sequenced in a study of T-cell reconstitution after alpha-beta-depleted transplantation in children. Unique molecular identifiers were incorporated into the prepared TCRbeta library. TCRdb re-called the PCR reads through MiXCR, storing one row per CDR3 protein. The sample lists 190,000 or so distinct CDR3 sequences, 6% to 7% seen once, with 3% to 3.5% in the top ten. The specimen was PBMCs from the stem cell graft donor, collected from the stem cell graft. These TCRs come from a human donor who donated a stem cell graft to a child with Wiskott-Aldrich syndrome.

This chain connects TRBV5-1 to TRBJ2-1; 9 nucleotides agree with TRBD2. CDR3 length: 18 amino acids. Losses at the gene ends were 0 bases for V and 0 bases for J; bases not matched to a gene: 7. Per the germline V gene, CDR1 is SGHRS and CDR2 is YFSETQ. DNA for the CDR3: TGCGCCAGCAGCTTGGGTAGGACTAGCGCGAGCTCCTACAATGAGCAGTTCTTC. Translation: CASSLGRTSASSYNEQFF.

Note on this clonotype: This may arise from a read error, as a much more abundant clone is one base away. The V and J genes are TRBV6-1 and TRBJ2-6; D remains unclear. This CDR3 comprises 14 residues. Germline V gene data show CDR1 as MNHNS and CDR2 as SASEGT. V lost 2 bases, J lost 0 bases, and 2 bases lay in between. The CDR3 coding sequence is TGTGCCAGCAGTGAAATCTCTGGGGCCAACGTCCTGACTTTC. As protein: CASSEISGANVLTF.

Ten or more counts support this clonotype. This chain uses TRBV12-3 or TRBV12-4 with TRBJ1-2; D gene unclear. The CDR3 extends over 14 amino acids. V was cut by 6 bases and J by 7 bases, with 18 bases left in between. In DNA form, the CDR3 reads TGTGCCAGCAGGATGAGAGATCTTATAGGTGGCTACACCTTC. Its protein is CASRMRDLIGGYTF.

This clonotype was counted many times. The chain links TRBV10-2 to TRBJ2-7; 13 nucleotides line up with TRBD2. V lost 8 bases to trimming and J lost 2 bases; unmatched junction nucleotides: 0. The CDR3 consists of 13 residues. Germline CDR1 and CDR2: WSHSY and SAAADI. CDR3 DNA: TGCGCCAGCGGACTAGCGGGAGCCTACGAGCAGTACTTC. Protein product: CASGLAGAYEQYF.

In its sample, this clonotype was seen many times. The chain recombines TRBV6-5 with TRBJ1-5; D not certain. With 0 bases removed from V and 4 bases from J, the gap between germline ends came to 13 bases. This CDR3 spans 16 amino acids. Germline CDR1 MNHEY, CDR2 SVGAGI. The CDR3 DNA is TGTGCCAGCAGTTACTCGATAGGGTTTGGGAATCAGCCCCAGCATTTT. This gives the protein CASSYSIGFGNQPQHF.

This clonotype was observed at least ten times. V usage is TRBV5-1 and J usage is TRBJ2-5; 11 bases match TRBD2. There are 14 residues in the CDR3. Germline V lookup: CDR1 SGHRS, CDR2 YFSETQ. V dropped 6 bases and J dropped 5; count of bases not matched to a gene: 6. The CDR3 nucleotides are TGCGCCAGCACCATAAGGACTAGCGGGGAGACCCAGTACTTC. Its translation is CASTIRTSGETQYF.

This clonotype was counted ten times or more. The rearrangement joins TRBV30 to TRBJ2-7; D remains unclear. CDR3 size: 12 residues. V was cut by 2 bases and J by 2 bases, with 7 bases left in between. Germline V gives CDR1 GTSNPN, CDR2 SVGIG (reference sequence). The CDR3 region is CAWSWTTYEQYF. The CDR3 DNA reads as TGTGCCTGGAGTTGGACCACCTACGAGCAGTACTTC.

This clonotype is a singleton in its sample. The chain joins TRBV20-1 to TRBJ2-2, with TRBD2 matching 10 bases. CDR3 length equals 17 residues. The germline gives CDR1 DFQATT, CDR2 SNEGSKA (reference sequence). The CDR3 region is CCAPLQREGLGTGELFF. CDR3 sequence (DNA): TGCTGCGCCCCTCTCCAGCGGGAGGGCCTAGGCACCGGGGAGCTGTTTTTT.

This clonotype showed up many times. This sequence joins TRBV5-1 and TRBJ1-1; tentatively, D is TRBD1 (6 bases). Trimming removed 0 bases at V and 4 bases at J, with 25 bases between. In germline, CDR1 is SGHRS, CDR2 YFSETQ. The CDR3 spans 19 residues. The CDR3 reads CASSLDNRVRNSPFTEAFF. The CDR3 nucleotides are TGCGCCAGCAGCTTGGACAACAGGGTGAGAAACTCACCATTCACTGAAGCTTTCTTT.

This clonotype showed up many times. The J gene is TRBJ1-1, the V gene TRBV5-5, with TRBD1 identical over 8 bases. The J segment lost 1 base and the V segment lost 3 bases, leaving 11 bases of the junction unmatched. The CDR3 is 17 residues long. The germline gives CDR1 SGHKS, CDR2 YYEKEE (reference sequence). The CDR3 DNA is TGTGCCAGCAGCTCTGGACAGGGTATTCTTGGGAACACTGAAGCTTTCTTT. This translates into CASSSGQGILGNTEAFF.

In its sample, this clonotype was seen many times. This sequence joins TRBV7-2 and TRBJ2-3, with D hard to call. Trimming pared 0 bases from V and 0 bases from J, leaving 7 bases between. CDR3 size: 15 residues. Germline lookup yields CDR1 SGHTA and CDR2 FQGNSA. The CDR3 is CASSLAPGSTDTQYF. CDR3 DNA sequence: TGTGCCAGCAGCTTAGCCCCCGGTAGCACAGATACGCAGTATTTT.

This clonotype was recorded many times. This chain joins TRBV7-2 and TRBJ1-2; no clear D. This CDR3 comprises 14 residues. The V and J ends lost 2 bases and 2 bases respectively, with 9 bases between them. CDR1 is SGHTA, CDR2 FQGNSA, per germline. CDR3 protein: CASSLSTENYGYTF. The CDR3 coding sequence is TGTGCCAGCAGCTTAAGTACAGAGAACTATGGCTACACCTTC. The whole variable domain, filled in from reference TRBV7-2 and TRBJ1-2, reads GAGVSQSPSNKVTEKGKDVELRCDPISGHTALYWYRQSLGQGLEFLIYFQGNSAPDKSGLPSDRFSAERTGGSVSTLTIQRTQQEDSAVYLCASSLSTENYGYTFGSGTRLTVV.

This clonotype was picked up many times. This chain uses TRBV5-5 with TRBJ2-1; D is unresolved. The CDR3 covers 13 residues. Between the trimmed V and J ends, which lost 1 base and 5 bases, there was a span of 7 bases. Germline CDR1 and CDR2: SGHKS and YYEKEE (reference sequence). For the CDR3, the DNA is TGTGCCAGCAGCTTGACTGAGAACAATGAGCAGTTCTTC. As protein: CASSLTENNEQFF.

This clonotype was found many times. The V gene is TRBV6-5, the J gene TRBJ1-1; TRBD1 might be the D (5 bases). V was pared by 0 bases and J by 4 bases, with 15 bases between. This CDR3 is 16 amino acids long. Germline V lookup: CDR1 MNHEY, CDR2 SVGAGI. CDR3 DNA: TGTGCCAGCAGTTACTCGAGTTCTTGGGGACGCACTGAAGCTTTCTTT. This gives the protein CASSYSSSWGRTEAFF.

This clonotype was counted ten times or more. V usage is TRBV20-1 and J usage is TRBJ1-5; no clear D gene. The length of the CDR3 is 14 residues. The germline CDR1 and CDR2 sequences are DFQATT and SNEGSKA (reference sequence). Trimming removed 2 bases from V and 2 bases from J, with 10 bases in between. CDR3 nucleotides: TGCAGTGCTAGAAGAGACACTCGCAATCAGCCCCAGCATTTT. This encodes CSARRDTRNQPQHF.

This clonotype was seen ten or more times. The chain carries TRBV5-8 and TRBJ1-4, with D possibly TRBD1 on 5 matching bases. Germline lookup yields CDR1 SGHTS and CDR2 YDEGEE. V lost 3 bases and J lost 8, with 23 bases in between. CDR3 length: 17 amino acids. CDR3 nucleotides: TGTGCCAGCAGCTATTCCGGCTTGACCTTTACAGGCGAAAAACTGTTTTTT. This encodes CASSYSGLTFTGEKLFF.

This clonotype was observed many times. The chain combines TRBV6-1 with TRBJ1-3, with 7 bases fitting TRBD1. This CDR3 is built from 16 residues. Germline V lookup: CDR1 MNHNS, CDR2 SASEGT. With 4 bases clipped from V and 0 bases from J, the junction kept 6 bases outside the gene matches. This chain's CDR3 is CASSGQGQSSGNTIYF. Written as DNA, the CDR3 is TGTGCCAGCAGTGGACAGGGACAGAGCTCTGGAAACACCATATATTTT.

This clonotype was observed many times. This chain connects TRBV20-1 to TRBJ2-1; the D gene is possibly TRBD2 (6 bases). The length of the CDR3 is 13 residues. The germline V gene encodes CDR1 DFQATT and CDR2 SNEGSKA (reference sequence). V lost 7 bases and J 2 bases, leaving 12 bases between the germline ends. The CDR3 region has the DNA TGCAGTGTCGGAGGGCCACCCTACAATGAGCAGTTCTTC. It translates to CSVGGPPYNEQFF.

Many counts were recorded for this clonotype. The V gene is TRBV24-1, the J gene TRBJ2-1; 9 nucleotides align to TRBD1. The germline gives CDR1 KGHDR, CDR2 SFDVKD. The V gene end was trimmed by 6 bases and the J gene end by 2 bases; junction bases not matched to a gene: 7. CDR3 length: 16 amino acids. The CDR3 nucleotides are TGTGCCACCAGTTCCCAGGGACAGGGAACCTACAATGAGCAGTTCTTC. It codes for CATSSQGQGTYNEQFF.

This clonotype showed up many times. The chain employs TRBV27 and TRBJ2-1; 9 nucleotides match TRBD1. Germline V gene data show CDR1 as MNHEY and CDR2 as SMNVEV (reference sequence). V dropped 10 bases and J dropped 8; count of bases not matched to a gene: 12. The CDR3 runs to 14 residues. In DNA form, the CDR3 reads TGTGCCACCTGGCGGGACAGGGCTTTTGATGAGCAGTTCTTC. Translation: CATWRDRAFDEQFF.